Each of the 8 T cell receptor beta chains below was sequenced from the same sample in a study of shared T cell receptors in the human thymus. Sequencing was performed with immunoSEQ multiplex PCR; in TCRdb, only in-frame clones are kept and a portion is missing. Here the sample spans about 710,000 clones, more than 75% being singletons. The data were also submitted as part of a second study, on human thymus T cells.

Sequencing was done on a sample of thymocytes. These receptors all come from a boy under three years old with a congenital heart defect.

The chain is built from TRBV7-7 and TRBJ2-1; D is possibly TRBD1 (6 bases). Germline assignment: CDR1 SSHAT and CDR2 FNYEAQ (reference sequence). The V gene lost 5 bases and the J gene lost 0 bases, with 17 bases spanning the gap. The CDR3 loop spans 17 amino acids. The CDR3 loop is CASSALPQQGSYNEQFF. CDR3 sequence (DNA): TGTGCCAGCAGCGCCCTCCCCCAACAGGGCTCCTACAATGAGCAGTTCTTC. The variable domain in full, with the rest retrieved from reference TRBV7-7 and TRBJ2-1, is GAGVSQSPRYKVTKRGQDVTLRCDPISSHATLYWYQQALGQGPEFLTYFNYEAQPDKSGLPSDRFSAERPEGSISTLTIQRTEQRDSAMYRCASSALPQQGSYNEQFFGPGTRLTVL.

This chain uses TRBV25-1 with TRBJ2-5, with a tentative D call TRBD1 (5 bases). The J call is in doubt because the DNA end fits TRBJ2-7 better. CDR1 MGHDK and CDR2 SYGVNS come from the germline V gene. The CDR3 length is 14 residues. The CDR3 region is CASSGIDRAYEQYF. In DNA, the CDR3 is TGTGCCAGCAGTGGGATCGACAGAGCCTACGAGCAGTACTTC.

V and J are TRBV10-3 and TRBJ1-6; D is perhaps TRBD1 (5 bases). V dropped 7 bases and J dropped 9 bases, with 13 bases sitting between them. The CDR3 has 13 residues. Looked up from germline, CDR1 is ENHRY and CDR2 is SYGVKD. This CDR3 is CAITQGSSSPLHF. The CDR3 coding sequence is TGTGCCATCACCCAGGGTTCAAGTTCACCCCTCCACTTT.

The chain carries TRBV30 and TRBJ1-2, with 8 positions matching TRBD1. The CDR3 length is 17 residues. CDR1 is GTSNPN and CDR2 is SVGIG in the germline V gene (reference sequence). V shed 2 bases and J 0 bases; nucleotides not matched to a gene: 11. The CDR3 sequence is CAWSPPGQGRTNYGYTF. DNA for the CDR3: TGTGCCTGGAGTCCCCCCGGACAGGGTCGGACTAACTATGGCTACACCTTC.

This chain connects TRBV5-6 to TRBJ2-1; TRBD1 might be the D (5 bases). Looked up from germline, CDR1 is SGHDT and CDR2 is YYEEEE. This CDR3 comprises 12 residues. V was cut by 0 bases and J by 7 bases, with 5 bases left in between. The CDR3 DNA sequence: TGTGCCAGCAGCTTGGAGGGGAATGAGCAGTTCTTC. It encodes CASSLEGNEQFF.

This chain joins TRBV28 and TRBJ1-4; 7 bases agree with TRBD1. Germline V gene lookup returns CDR1 MDHEN and CDR2 SYDVKM. This CDR3 spans 16 amino acids. The J segment lost 6 bases and the V segment lost 5 bases, leaving 12 bases of the junction unmatched. The CDR3 loop is CASSRDLRDRHEKLFF. As DNA, the CDR3 is TGTGCCAGCAGTCGAGACCTCCGGGACAGACATGAAAAACTGTTTTTT.

The chain joins TRBV2 to TRBJ2-5; possibly TRBD1 for D (5 bases). V dropped 3 bases and J dropped 2 bases, with 16 bases sitting between them. The CDR3 spans 16 residues. The germline V gene has CDR1 SNHLY and CDR2 FYNNEI. This CDR3 reads CASSDATRVGQETQYF. CDR3 sequence (DNA): TGTGCCAGCAGTGACGCCACCAGGGTGGGTCAAGAGACCCAGTACTTC.

This rearrangement joins TRBV5-1 to TRBJ1-2, with 7 bases aligning to TRBD1. Germline CDR1 and CDR2: SGHRS and YFSETQ. The CDR3 totals 14 residues. The V gene end was trimmed by 3 bases and the J gene end by 4 bases; junction bases not matched to a gene: 6. In DNA, the CDR3 is TGCGCCAGCAGCTGCCGACAGGGAGGCTATGGCTACACCTTC. Translating gives CASSCRQGGYGYTF.